These T cell receptor beta chains were read from a single sample in a study of blood T cells in healthy people across ages. TCRdb reanalysed the 5' RACE reads using MiXCR and keeps one entry per CDR3 protein. The data hold about 1.4 million distinct CDR3 sequences, with roughly 59% observed a single time. Sequencing input: blood. These receptors were collected from a young man in good health. Each CDR3 is given with its conserved first and last residue. Fields, in order: J gene, V gene, CDR3 protein.

j_call: NA; v_call: TRBV4-1; cdr3_aa: CASSQNRGNEQYF
j_call: TRBJ2-5; v_call: TRBV4-3; cdr3_aa: CASSQGPNQETQYF
j_call: TRBJ1-2; v_call: TRBV6-1; cdr3_aa: CASSESGGFYGYTF
j_call: TRBJ2-2; v_call: TRBV9; cdr3_aa: CASSEFPWDSHTGELFF
j_call: TRBJ1-6; v_call: TRBV7-2; cdr3_aa: CASSLLRDTDNSPLHF
j_call: TRBJ2-1; v_call: TRBV25-1; cdr3_aa: CASHGPGAWSYNEQFF
j_call: TRBJ1-1; v_call: TRBV2; cdr3_aa: CANRDRLTNTEAFF
j_call: TRBJ1-1; v_call: TRBV29-1; cdr3_aa: CSVEFLGGGAFF
j_call: TRBJ2-7; v_call: TRBV15; cdr3_aa: CATSRDGWNSYEQYF
j_call: TRBJ2-7; v_call: TRBV4-1; cdr3_aa: CASSQLDMGLAGGHEQYF
j_call: TRBJ2-3; v_call: TRBV29-1; cdr3_aa: CSVDRAPEGDTQYF
j_call: TRBJ1-1; v_call: TRBV5-1; cdr3_aa: CASSSGYLQSSSTEAFF
j_call: NA; v_call: TRBV29-1; cdr3_aa: CSVVPWREREQYF
j_call: TRBJ2-1; v_call: TRBV2; cdr3_aa: CAGGTGRSYEQFF
j_call: TRBJ1-2; v_call: TRBV14; cdr3_aa: CASSQDHPGTSLNYGYTF
j_call: TRBJ2-7; v_call: TRBV7-9; cdr3_aa: CASSPPGGEARYEQYF
j_call: TRBJ1-4; v_call: TRBV28; cdr3_aa: CASSPGGFAEKLFF
j_call: TRBJ2-1; v_call: TRBV6-1; cdr3_aa: CANSETAGDLGEQFF
j_call: TRBJ2-1; v_call: TRBV29-1; cdr3_aa: CSALGGSGRLNEQFF
j_call: TRBJ2-1; v_call: TRBV6-2/TRBV6-3; cdr3_aa: CASSFLGQGVDEQFF
j_call: TRBJ2-1; v_call: TRBV5-1; cdr3_aa: CASSMAGTGYNEQFF
j_call: TRBJ2-1; v_call: TRBV4-2; cdr3_aa: CASASDGYNEQFF
j_call: NA; v_call: TRBV3-1; cdr3_aa: CASSPEGSPTYEQYF
j_call: TRBJ2-3; v_call: TRBV27; cdr3_aa: CASSTLDRGTDTQYF
j_call: TRBJ2-1; v_call: TRBV29-1; cdr3_aa: CSVGGVLRDEQFF
j_call: TRBJ2-7; v_call: TRBV12-3/TRBV12-4; cdr3_aa: CASSLDWVVPYEQYF
j_call: TRBJ2-2; v_call: TRBV7-7; cdr3_aa: CASSATPGLADGELFF
j_call: TRBJ1-1; v_call: TRBV20-1; cdr3_aa: CSARQPMNTEAFF
j_call: TRBJ2-7; v_call: TRBV5-6; cdr3_aa: CASSFSGISSEQYF
j_call: TRBJ2-4; v_call: TRBV6-6; cdr3_aa: CASSYSAEGQYF
j_call: TRBJ2-5; v_call: TRBV21-1; cdr3_aa: CASSRQGLADQETQYF
j_call: TRBJ1-4; v_call: TRBV20-1; cdr3_aa: CSAIPFRVPTTNEKLFF
j_call: TRBJ2-1; v_call: TRBV11-2; cdr3_aa: CASSLEVSSGRASEQFF
j_call: TRBJ1-6; v_call: TRBV20-1; cdr3_aa: CSAPVGQGYSPLHF
j_call: TRBJ1-2; v_call: TRBV6-1; cdr3_aa: CASSEAAGGNYGYTF
j_call: TRBJ2-3; v_call: TRBV14; cdr3_aa: CASSVRLAGGPDTQYF
j_call: TRBJ2-3; v_call: TRBV20-1; cdr3_aa: CSARGGTSGRARDTQYF
j_call: TRBJ2-7; v_call: TRBV20-1; cdr3_aa: CSARPTGGSRDEQYF
j_call: TRBJ2-3; v_call: TRBV10-3; cdr3_aa: CATGGASDTQYF
j_call: TRBJ2-7; v_call: TRBV20-1; cdr3_aa: CSSKKRGGYEQYF
j_call: NA; v_call: TRBV6-2/TRBV6-3; cdr3_aa: CASSSGTEVSEQYF
j_call: TRBJ2-3; v_call: TRBV5-1; cdr3_aa: CASSLGGPQGTDTQYF
j_call: TRBJ1-6; v_call: TRBV7-2; cdr3_aa: CAGSRAQYNSPLHF
j_call: TRBJ2-7; v_call: TRBV7-6; cdr3_aa: CASSGGTGGSYEQYF
j_call: TRBJ2-1; v_call: TRBV9; cdr3_aa: CASSVGDSGGASYNEQFF
j_call: TRBJ1-5; v_call: TRBV28; cdr3_aa: CASTSGVQPQHF
j_call: TRBJ2-7; v_call: TRBV20-1; cdr3_aa: CSARPDRGRHEQYF
j_call: TRBJ1-4; v_call: TRBV4-1; cdr3_aa: CASSQAGGNNEKLFF
j_call: TRBJ2-1; v_call: TRBV6-7; cdr3_aa: CASSYCDLQQSYEQYF
j_call: TRBJ2-7; v_call: TRBV24-1; cdr3_aa: CATRSFSYEQYF
j_call: TRBJ2-7; v_call: TRBV28; cdr3_aa: CASRESTGYNSYEQYF
j_call: TRBJ2-1; v_call: TRBV7-9; cdr3_aa: CASSSDGKETQFF
j_call: TRBJ1-4; v_call: TRBV4-1; cdr3_aa: CASSHVLAEGDEKLFF
j_call: TRBJ2-1; v_call: TRBV12-3/TRBV12-4; cdr3_aa: CASKWESSDEQFF